What follows describes a single TCR beta chain. Original methodology: The authors estimated nucleated cell counts from reference gene primer amplification. Some clones are missing from TCRdb's copy, which holds only in-frame ones; the method was immunoSEQ multiplex PCR. The V and J calls and clone size were taken over from that table, and D and trimming were inferred from the DNA. The sample lists hundreds of thousands of clones; around 87% were seen once. This sample was included in a study of blood T cell repertoires in COVID-19. At the level of the study: Samples representing acute and convalescent COVID-19 were sourced from the United States, Italy and Spain. The cDNA or gDNA used as material had been derived from T cells, B-cell-depleted T cells, or PBMCs.

V was shortened by 8 bases and J by 4 bases, with 17 bases between the two germline ends. Germline CDR1 is SGDLS and CDR2 is YYNGEE. The CDR3 loop spans 14 amino acids. This chain connects TRBV9 to TRBJ2-3; tentative D call: TRBD2 (6 bases). Sequencing was done on a sample of peripheral blood. The receptor's source is a woman in her forties who had recovered from COVID-19. For the CDR3, the DNA is TGTGCCAGTTCGCCGCGACGACTAGCAGATACGCAGTATTTT. Translation: CASSPRRLADTQYF.